Listed here is a single T cell receptor beta chain. This clonotype showed up many times. Its cognate antigen has yet to be identified. Per-base quality was not reported, and no clone a single base away is much larger than it. V is clipped by 4 bases and J by 3 bases, and the sequence between their germline boundaries is 3 bases long. Including the terminal cysteine and phenylalanine, the CDR3 comprises 11 residues. Of all the DNA, just the CDR3 is kept, 33 bases in frame from base 1. Sequences MDHEN (CDR1) and SYDVKM (CDR2) are obtained from the germline V gene. These data originate in a study of CDR3 diversity in severe acne (dated by TCRdb to the late 2010s). Libraries were built with PCR. The sequencing machine was an Illumina HiSeq 2000. The public reads were reprocessed in TCRdb via fastp at Q25 and MiXCR, keeping in-frame beta chains. Each record represents a unique CDR3 protein, reported with the most common genes and DNA among its rows. In all, the sample holds approximately 97,000 distinct CDR3 sequences, and roughly 51% of those were seen once. The top ten clonotypes cover around 11% of the sample.

The sample taken for sequencing was blood. The chain is encoded by TRBV28 joined to TRBJ2-5; the D gene is unclear. This TCR was recovered from a male donor with acne. CDR3 reads: CASSYKETQYF. The bases are TGTGCCAGCAGTTACAAAGAGACCCAGTACTTC.